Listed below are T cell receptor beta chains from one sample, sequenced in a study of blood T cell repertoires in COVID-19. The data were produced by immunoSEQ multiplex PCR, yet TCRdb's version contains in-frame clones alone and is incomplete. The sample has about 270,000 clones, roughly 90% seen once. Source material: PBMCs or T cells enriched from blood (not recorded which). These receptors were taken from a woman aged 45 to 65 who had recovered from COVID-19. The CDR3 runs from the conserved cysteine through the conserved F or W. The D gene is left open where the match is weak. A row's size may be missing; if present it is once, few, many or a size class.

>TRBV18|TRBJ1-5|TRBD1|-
CASSQGQGKALQHF
TGTGCCAGCTCACAGGGACAGGGGAAGGCGCTCCAGCATTTT
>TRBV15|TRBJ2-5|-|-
CATSRNRAVETQYF
TGTGCCACCAGCAGAAACAGGGCGGTAGAGACCCAGTACTTC
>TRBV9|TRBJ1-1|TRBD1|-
CASSQTGVGTEAFF
TGTGCCAGCAGCCAAACAGGGGTTGGAACTGAAGCTTTCTTT
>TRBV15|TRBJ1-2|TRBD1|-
CATSRRGQSGYTF
TGTGCCACCAGCAGACGGGGACAGTCGGGCTACACCTTC
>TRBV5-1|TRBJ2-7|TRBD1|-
CASSLAPPGQGSVEQYF
TGCGCCAGCAGCTTGGCGCCTCCGGGACAGGGGTCGGTCGAGCAGTACTTC
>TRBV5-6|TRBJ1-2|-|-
CASSLVGRLAYGYTF
TGTGCCAGCAGCTTGGTCGGCAGGCTTGCCTATGGCTACACCTTC
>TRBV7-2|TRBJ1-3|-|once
CASSFGAGNTIYF
TGTGCCAGCAGCTTCGGGGCTGGAAACACCATATATTTT
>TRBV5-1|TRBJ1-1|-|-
CASSLDRYVNTEAFF
TGCGCCAGCAGCTTGGACAGATATGTGAACACTGAAGCTTTCTTT
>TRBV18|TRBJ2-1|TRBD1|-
CASSPGQGTYNEQFF
TGTGCCAGCTCACCGGGACAGGGCACCTACAATGAGCAGTTCTTC
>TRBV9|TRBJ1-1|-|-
CASSVDGRLTEAFF
TGTGCCAGCAGCGTAGATGGCAGACTCACTGAAGCTTTCTTT
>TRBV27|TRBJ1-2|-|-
CASSLSQAYGYTF
TGTGCCAGCAGCCTTTCACAGGCCTATGGCTACACCTTC
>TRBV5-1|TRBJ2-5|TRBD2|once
CASSLVVLAGTQETQYF
TGCGCCAGCAGCTTGGTGGTGCTAGCGGGGACCCAAGAGACCCAGTACTTC
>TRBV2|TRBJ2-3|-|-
CASSPLKSRLSDTQYF
TGTGCCAGCAGTCCCCTCAAATCCCGACTGTCAGATACGCAGTATTTT
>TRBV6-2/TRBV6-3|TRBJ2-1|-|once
CASSHGRTGELDYEQFF
TGTGCCAGCAGTCATGGGCGGACTGGGGAGCTCGATTATGAGCAGTTCTTC
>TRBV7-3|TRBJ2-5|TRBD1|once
CASSTNRGETQYF
TGTGCCAGCAGCACAAACAGGGGTGAGACCCAGTACTTC
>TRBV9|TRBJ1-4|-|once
CASSVNNRNEKLFF
TGTGCCAGCAGCGTGAACAACAGGAATGAAAAACTGTTTTTT
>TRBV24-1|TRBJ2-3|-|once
CATSQADTQYF
TGTGCCACCAGCCAAGCGGATACGCAGTATTTT
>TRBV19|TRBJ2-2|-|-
CASSIERITGELFF
TGTGCCAGTAGTATAGAGAGGATCACCGGGGAGCTGTTTTTT
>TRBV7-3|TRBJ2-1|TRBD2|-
CASSLNGPAGGGNEQFF
TGTGCCAGCAGCTTAAACGGCCCGGCGGGAGGGGGCAATGAGCAGTTCTTC
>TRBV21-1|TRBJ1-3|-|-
CASSKVMGQLSGNTIYF
TGTGCCAGCAGCAAAGTCATGGGACAACTCTCTGGAAACACCATATATTTT
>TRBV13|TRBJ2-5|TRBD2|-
CASSPRPSGGQETQYF
TGTGCCAGCAGCCCTAGGCCTAGCGGGGGTCAAGAGACCCAGTACTTC
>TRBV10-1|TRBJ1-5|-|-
CASQKAGEHF
TGCGCCAGCCAAAAAGCAGGGGAGCATTTT
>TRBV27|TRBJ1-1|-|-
CASSFRSDTEAFF
TGTGCCAGCAGTTTTCGCTCGGACACTGAAGCTTTCTTT
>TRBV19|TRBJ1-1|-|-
CASSIVAGAAAFF
TGTGCCAGTAGTATAGTGGCTGGGGCCGCCGCTTTCTTT